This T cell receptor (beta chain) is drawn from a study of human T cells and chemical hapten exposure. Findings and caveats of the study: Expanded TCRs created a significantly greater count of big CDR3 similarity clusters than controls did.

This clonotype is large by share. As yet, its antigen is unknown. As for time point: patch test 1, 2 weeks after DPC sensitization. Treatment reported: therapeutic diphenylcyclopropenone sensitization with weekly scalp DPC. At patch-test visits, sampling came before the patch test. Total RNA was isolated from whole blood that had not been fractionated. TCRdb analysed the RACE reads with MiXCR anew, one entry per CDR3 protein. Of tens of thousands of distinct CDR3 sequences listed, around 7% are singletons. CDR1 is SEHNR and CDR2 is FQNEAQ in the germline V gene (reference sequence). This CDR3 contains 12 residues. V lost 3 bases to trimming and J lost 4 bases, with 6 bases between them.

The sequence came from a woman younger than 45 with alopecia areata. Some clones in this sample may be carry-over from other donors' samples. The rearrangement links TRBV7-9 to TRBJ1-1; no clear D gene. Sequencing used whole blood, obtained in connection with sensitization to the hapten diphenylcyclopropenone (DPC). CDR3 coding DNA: TGTGCCAGCAGCTTGCATATCACTGAAGCTTTCTTT. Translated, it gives CASSLHITEAFF.